This TCR beta chain emerged from a study of blood T cell repertoires in COVID-19. In the study overall: COVID-19 samples, acute and convalescent, were from the United States, Italy and Spain. T cells, B-cell-depleted T cells, or PBMCs provided the cDNA or gDNA that served as material.

Authors' methods: Nucleated cell number was recorded as an estimate derived from reference gene primer amplification. Clones were read by immunoSEQ multiplex PCR, and TCRdb kept only the in-frame ones, dropping some. V and J calls and clone size come straight from that table; D and trimming were deduced from the DNA. The data contain about 230,000 clones, approximately 80% of them singletons. The germline CDR1 and CDR2 sequences are SGHAT and FQNNGV. V lost 4 bases and J 2 bases, leaving 16 bases between the germline ends. The CDR3 contains 16 residues. Sequenced: peripheral blood. The TCR was taken from a man in his forties with acute or convalescent COVID-19. The chain combines TRBV11-2 with TRBJ2-3, with TRBD2 as a possible D gene (6 bases). CDR3 in amino acids: CASSSGLGFNTDTQYF. CDR3 nucleotides: TGTGCCAGCAGCTCGGGACTCGGATTTAACACAGATACGCAGTATTTT.